This TCR beta chain came from a study of OX40 agonist ivuxolimab in advanced cancers. Autoimmune disease history or systemic immunosuppression led to patient exclusion. Drawing of blood for sampling happened at baseline, at cycle 4 day 1, and at cycle 7 day 1. With 6 bases removed from V and 5 bases from J, the gap between germline ends came to 10 bases. The CDR3 is 12 amino acids. Germline V CDR1 and CDR2: MDHEN, SYDVKM. The data were produced by immunoSEQ multiplex PCR, yet TCRdb's version contains in-frame clones alone and is incomplete. The table lists around 110,000 clones, about 91% of them singletons.

This TCR was recovered from an adult with an advanced solid tumor such as melanoma, head and neck, liver or kidney cancer. V gene TRBV28 combines with J gene TRBJ1-1; the D is unclear. The input for sequencing was CD4+ or CD8+ T cells sorted from blood, taken in a trial of the OX40 agonist ivuxolimab. CDR3 loop: CASRSEKTEAFF. The DNA of the CDR3 is TGTGCCAGCAGGTCGGAGAAGACTGAAGCTTTCTTT. The entire variable domain, with the rest obtained from reference TRBV28 and TRBJ1-1, is as follows: DVKVTQSSRYLVKRTGEKVFLECVQDMDHENMFWYRQDPGLGLRLIYFSYDVKMKEKGDIPEGYSVSREKKERFSLILESASTNQTSMYLCASRSEKTEAFFGQGTRLTVV.